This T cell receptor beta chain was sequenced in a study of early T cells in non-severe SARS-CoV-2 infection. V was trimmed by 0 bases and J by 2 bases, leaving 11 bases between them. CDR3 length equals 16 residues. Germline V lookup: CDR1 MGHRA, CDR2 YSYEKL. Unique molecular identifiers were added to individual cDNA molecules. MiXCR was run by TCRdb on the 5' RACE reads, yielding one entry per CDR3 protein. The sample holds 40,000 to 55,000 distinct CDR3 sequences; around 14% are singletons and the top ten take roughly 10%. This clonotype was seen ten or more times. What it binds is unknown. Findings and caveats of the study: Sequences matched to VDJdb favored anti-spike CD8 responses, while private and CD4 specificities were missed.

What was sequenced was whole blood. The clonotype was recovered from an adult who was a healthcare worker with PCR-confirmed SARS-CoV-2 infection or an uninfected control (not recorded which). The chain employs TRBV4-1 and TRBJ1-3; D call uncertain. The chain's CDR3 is CASSQDKGPAGNTIYF. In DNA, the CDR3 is TGCGCCAGCAGCCAAGATAAAGGACCCGCTGGAAACACCATATATTTT.